A selection of T cell receptor beta chains follows, all from one sample in a study of OX40 agonist ivuxolimab in advanced cancers. Libraries were prepared by immunoSEQ multiplex PCR; TCRdb keeps only in-frame clonotypes and omits some of them. This table has roughly 60,000 clones, 85% to 95% appearing once. Sequenced material: CD4+ or CD8+ T cells sorted from blood, taken in a trial of the OX40 agonist ivuxolimab. All receptors derive from an adult with an advanced solid tumor such as melanoma, head and neck, liver or kidney cancer. The CDR3 runs from the conserved cysteine through the conserved F or W. A D gene is named only where the DNA matches it firmly. Rows give clone size only sometimes, using once, few, many, or a class for an expanded clone.

>TRBJ2-7|TRBV27|TRBD2|-
TGTGCCAGCAGCGGACTAGCGGGAGTTCCCAACGAGCAGTACTTC
CASSGLAGVPNEQYF
>TRBJ2-7|TRBV7-9|TRBD2|once
TGTGCCAGCAGCTTAGCGCTAGGGCTAGCGGGCTCCTACGAGCAGTACTTC
CASSLALGLAGSYEQYF
>TRBJ2-7|TRBV7-6|TRBD1|-
TGTGCCAGCAGCTTAGTAAAGGGGGCAGCCTACGAGCAGTACTTC
CASSLVKGAAYEQYF
>TRBJ2-7|TRBV13|-|-
TGTGCCAGCAGCGGTCTCGAGGGCGAGCAGTACTTC
CASSGLEGEQYF
>TRBJ1-1|TRBV7-9|TRBD1|-
TGTGCCAGCGTCGAACAGGGGCGGGATGCTTTCTTT
CASVEQGRDAFF
>TRBJ1-5|TRBV7-9|-|-
TGTGCCAGCAGCTTTAGCAATCAGCCCCAGCATTTT
CASSFSNQPQHF
>TRBJ1-5|TRBV19|-|-
TGTGCCAGTAGTATAACAGGGTTGGGCAATCAGCCCCAGCATTTT
CASSITGLGNQPQHF
>TRBJ2-1|TRBV7-3|TRBD2|-
TGTGCCAGCAGCCCGAAATATACTAGCGGAAACTACAATGAGCAGTTCTTC
CASSPKYTSGNYNEQFF
>TRBJ2-7|TRBV29-1|-|-
TGCAGCGTTGAAGGCGCCCTCGGGCAGTACTTC
CSVEGALGQYF
>TRBJ1-2|TRBV19|-|-
TGTGCCAGTATGGGCTATGGCTACACCTTC
CASMGYGYTF
>TRBJ1-4|TRBV14|TRBD1|-
TGTGCCAGCAGCCCTGATCGACAGGGTACTAATGAAAAACTGTTTTTT
CASSPDRQGTNEKLFF
>TRBJ2-7|TRBV19|-|-
TGTGCCAGTAGTATGAATAGCAACCGGGACTTCGCCTACGAGCAGTACTTC
CASSMNSNRDFAYEQYF
>TRBJ2-7|TRBV4-3|-|-
TGCGCCAGCAGTGCCGGGGGCGAGCAGTACTTC
CASSAGGEQYF
>TRBJ2-7|TRBV5-6|-|-
TGTGCCAGCAGCTTCCAACCCCCAACCTCCTACGAGCAGTACTTC
CASSFQPPTSYEQYF
>TRBJ2-7|TRBV7-6|TRBD2|-
TGTGCCAGCAGCTTAGACGGGAGGGAGTCCTACGAGCAGTACTTC
CASSLDGRESYEQYF
>TRBJ2-7|TRBV2|-|-
TGTGCCAGCAGTGACGTCCTTTTGTTCTACGAGCAGTACTTC
CASSDVLLFYEQYF
>TRBJ1-2|TRBV12-5|-|-
TGTGCTAGTGGTTTAGGGTACCTATCCCCTGGCTACACCTTC
CASGLGYLSPGYTF
>TRBJ2-7|TRBV28|TRBD1|-
TGTGCCAGCAGTTATAGGGGGCCCAGATACGAGCAGTACTTC
CASSYRGPRYEQYF
>TRBJ2-1|TRBV27|TRBD2|-
TGTGCCAGCAGCTCGGGACTAGCGGTGGGTGAGCAGTTCTTC
CASSSGLAVGEQFF
>TRBJ2-2|TRBV29-1|-|once
TGCAGCGCCAGGGGTGGAACCGGGGAGCTGTTTTTT
CSARGGTGELFF
>TRBJ1-1|TRBV28|-|-
TGTGCCAGCAGTTTTGGATTGGGCGGCAGTGAAGCTTTCTTT
CASSFGLGGSEAFF
>TRBJ2-3|TRBV27|-|once
TGTGCCAGCAGTTTAATCGGTGCAGATACGCAGTATTTT
CASSLIGADTQYF
>TRBJ1-2|TRBV27|-|-
TGTGCCAGCAGTTTATCGGGACGGCAGTACCTTAACTATGGCTACACCTTC
CASSLSGRQYLNYGYTF
>TRBJ1-1|TRBV6-5|TRBD1|once
TGTGCCAGCACCGACAGGGGAAAGAACACTGAAGCTTTCTTT
CASTDRGKNTEAFF
>TRBJ2-1|TRBV10-3|TRBD1|-
TGTGCCATCAGTGACGTTACGACAGGGTCCCCCTACAATGAGCAGTTCTTC
CAISDVTTGSPYNEQFF
>TRBJ1-1|TRBV7-2|-|-
TGTGCCAGCAGCTACCTGGTGGGTTCGTTGAACACTGAAGCTTTCTTT
CASSYLVGSLNTEAFF
>TRBJ1-4|TRBV9|TRBD1|-
TGTGCCAGCAGCCGTAACCGGGACAGGTCGGAAACTAATGAAAAACTGTTTTTT
CASSRNRDRSETNEKLFF
>TRBJ2-3|TRBV14|TRBD2|medium-sized
TGTGCCAGCAGCCAAGTAGCGGGGACCACAGATACGCAGTATTTT
CASSQVAGTTDTQYF
>TRBJ2-7|TRBV29-1|TRBD2|-
TGCAGCGTTGCAAAAAGACTAGCGGGCGAGCAGTACTTC
CSVAKRLAGEQYF
>TRBJ1-4|TRBV14|TRBD1|-
TGTGCCAGCAGCCCCTGGACAGGGCGTGCAACTAATGAAAAACTGTTTTTT
CASSPWTGRATNEKLFF
>TRBJ2-2|TRBV5-6|TRBD2|-
TGTGCCAGCAGCATGGACTATTCTAGCGGGAGGGCCGGGGAGCTGTTTTTT
CASSMDYSSGRAGELFF
>TRBJ2-7|TRBV7-9|TRBD1|-
TGTGCCAGCAGCAACCGGGACAGGGGCTACGAGCAGTACTTC
CASSNRDRGYEQYF
>TRBJ2-7|TRBV4-1|-|-
TGCGCCAGCAGCCAAGTGGCTGGGTTCGAGCAGTACTTC
CASSQVAGFEQYF
>TRBJ2-3|TRBV6-4|-|-
TGTGCCAGCAGTGACTGCCTAGAGGTCCCAGATACGCAGTATTTT
CASSDCLEVPDTQYF
>TRBJ1-2|TRBV27|TRBD1|-
TGTGCCAGCAGTCCACCCGGGACAGGTTATGGCTACACCTTC
CASSPPGTGYGYTF
>TRBJ2-3|TRBV13|-|-
TGTGCCAGCAGCTTAGGCCGGAGGACGTACACAGATACGCAGTATTTT
CASSLGRRTYTDTQYF
>TRBJ2-5|TRBV6-6|TRBD1|-
TGTGCCAGCAGTTCCGGTGTGGACAGGGTTAGGGAGACCCAGTACTTC
CASSSGVDRVRETQYF
>TRBJ1-2|TRBV5-1|TRBD1|-
TGCGCCAGCAGCCCCGGACAGGACAACTATGGCTACACCTTC
CASSPGQDNYGYTF
>TRBJ2-1|TRBV28|TRBD2|-
TGTGCCAGCAGTTTTGGGCTAGCGGGACTATACAATGAGCAGTTCTTC
CASSFGLAGLYNEQFF
>TRBJ1-5|TRBV7-8|-|-
TGTGCCAGCAGCTTAGAGTTTGGACAGTACAATCAGCCCCAGCATTTT
CASSLEFGQYNQPQHF
>TRBJ2-5|TRBV27|-|-
TGTGCCAGCATCAGGGGGGGAGAAAAGACCCAGTACTTC
CASIRGGEKTQYF
>TRBJ2-3|TRBV7-9|-|-
TGTGCCAGCAGGGTGACAGATACGCAGTATTTT
CASRVTDTQYF
>TRBJ1-2|TRBV20-1|-|-
TGCAGTGTCGACACGCTCTATGGCTACACCTTC
CSVDTLYGYTF
>TRBJ2-7|TRBV7-7|TRBD2|-
TGTGCTAGCAGCTTAGGGGAGGGGACCTACGAGCAGTACTTC
CASSLGEGTYEQYF
>TRBJ1-5|TRBV9|-|-
TGTGCCAGCAGCGCAGGGACGGTATTGCGGCCCCAGCATTTT
CASSAGTVLRPQHF
>TRBJ2-1|TRBV4-3|TRBD1|-
TGCGCCAGCAGCCAAGGGACAGGGGGCAATGAGCAGTTCTTC
CASSQGTGGNEQFF
>TRBJ2-1|TRBV7-3|TRBD1|-
TGTGCCAGCAGCTCAACAGGGGGCAGACCGTTCTTC
CASSSTGGRPFF
>TRBJ2-7|TRBV21-1|-|-
TGTGCCAGCAGCAAAGTCAAACTAGCGGGAGACTACGAGCAGTACTTC
CASSKVKLAGDYEQYF
>TRBJ1-1|TRBV4-2|TRBD1|-
TGTGCCAGCAGCCCCCGGGACAGGTTAAAAGCTTTCTTT
CASSPRDRLKAFF
>TRBJ1-2|TRBV19|-|-
TGTGCCAGTAGTATAGATCTCGCAGGGTTGGATGGCTACACCTTC
CASSIDLAGLDGYTF
>TRBJ2-7|TRBV27|-|-
TGTGCCAGCAGTTTATCTAAGTGGGTATCCTACGAGCAGTACTTC
CASSLSKWVSYEQYF
>TRBJ2-7|TRBV9|-|-
TGTGCCAGCAGCGTGGCCGGCGGGCCGTACGAGCAGTACTTC
CASSVAGGPYEQYF
>TRBJ1-4|TRBV4-1|-|-
TGCGCCAGCAGCCAGACCGGGATAGGGCGTGGGGAACTGTTTTTT
CASSQTGIGRGELFF
>TRBJ2-7|TRBV13|TRBD1|-
TGTGCCAGCAGCGCATCGGGACAGGGATCCTACGAGCAGTACTTC
CASSASGQGSYEQYF
>TRBJ2-7|TRBV12-5|-|-
TGTGCTAGTGGTTTGGTAGACCGATTCTCCTACGAGCAGTACTTC
CASGLVDRFSYEQYF
>TRBJ2-3|TRBV7-7|TRBD2|-
TGTGCTAGCAGCTTAGCGGGAGCTACCACAGATACGCAGTATTTT
CASSLAGATTDTQYF
>TRBJ2-1|TRBV9|TRBD1|-
TGTGCCAGCAACAGGGGAGCAACCTACAATGAGCAGTTCTTC
CASNRGATYNEQFF
>TRBJ1-1|TRBV6-5|-|-
TGTGCCAGCAGTTACTCGAGTGAACTCACTGAAGCTTTCTTT
CASSYSSELTEAFF